Below are 21 T cell receptor beta chains sequenced from a single sample in a study of cytomegalovirus exposure and HLA in healthy donors. Vbeta (60) and Jbeta (13) primers were used in the PCR. Profiled with immunoSEQ multiplex PCR; TCRdb holds only in-frame clones, not every one. The repertoire holds some 190,000 clones, with more than 65% as singletons. Sequences were obtained from PBMCs. These TCRs come from a female donor in good health and CMV-seronegative.

V is TRBV27 and J is TRBJ2-5; no clear D gene. CDR1 MNHEY and CDR2 SMNVEV come from the germline V gene (reference sequence). The CDR3 has 13 amino acids. V lost 5 bases to trimming and J lost 3 bases, with 10 bases between them. CDR3 sequence (DNA): TGTGCCAGCAGTCCCTCGGGTGAAGAGACCCAGTACTTC. This encodes CASSPSGEETQYF.

This clone was seen a few times. V gene TRBV7-2 combines with J gene TRBJ1-2; a weak D match, TRBD1 (5 bases). This CDR3 is 13 amino acids long. Looked up from germline, CDR1 is SGHTA and CDR2 is FQGNSA. The ends were cut back, 1 base at V and 6 bases at J, with 9 bases in the middle. CDR3 protein: CASSLGTSDGYTF. Here the CDR3 DNA reads TGTGCCAGCAGCTTAGGGACATCGGATGGCTACACCTTC. Based on the CDR3 plus reference TRBV7-2 and TRBJ1-2, the full variable domain is GAGVSQSPSNKVTEKGKDVELRCDPISGHTALYWYRQSLGQGLEFLIYFQGNSAPDKSGLPSDRFSAERTGGSVSTLTIQRTQQEDSAVYLCASSLGTSDGYTFGSGTRLTVV.

The rearrangement uses TRBV7-2 and TRBJ2-7; TRBD1 matches 8 bases. The length of the CDR3 is 15 residues. Germline assignment: CDR1 SGHTA and CDR2 FQGNSA. Trimming removed 5 bases from V and 1 base from J; junction bases left unmatched: 7. CDR3 DNA sequence: TGTGCCAGCAGCAAAAGACAGGGGAAGTCCTACGAGCAGTACTTC. It translates to CASSKRQGKSYEQYF.

The gene calls are TRBV18 and TRBJ1-1, with TRBD1 matching 8 bases. J lost 3 bases, V lost 7 bases, and 7 bases had no gene match. The CDR3 has 14 amino acids. CDR1 is KGHSH, CDR2 LQKENI, per germline. CDR3 nucleotides: TGTGCCAGCTTAGTCACAGGGGGGGACACTGAAGCTTTCTTT. Amino acids: CASLVTGGDTEAFF. The full variable domain, its missing parts supplied by reference TRBV18 and TRBJ1-1, is NAGVMQNPRHLVRRRGQEARLRCSPMKGHSHVYWYRQLPEEGLKFMVYLQKENIIDESGMPKERFSAEFPKEGPSILRIQQVVRGDSAAYFCASLVTGGDTEAFFGQGTRLTVV.

The chain combines TRBV10-3 with TRBJ2-6, with D possibly matching TRBD1 (6 bases). Germline CDR1 is ENHRY and CDR2 is SYGVKD. The CDR3 is 15 residues long. V shed 11 bases and J shed 3 bases, with 17 bases lying between them. The CDR3 region is CAAGESRYGANVLTF. The DNA for the CDR3 is TGTGCCGCAGGGGAATCGCGGTATGGGGCCAACGTCCTGACTTTC.

The chain combines TRBV6-6 with TRBJ1-3; no firm D call. The V end lost 5 bases, the J end lost 0 bases, and 11 bases lay between the germline ends. CDR3 length: 15 amino acids. Germline CDR1 MNHNY, CDR2 SVGAGI (reference sequence). In nucleotides, the CDR3 is TGTGCCAGCAGTCCTGACTGGAACTCTGGAAACACCATATATTTT. Its translation is CASSPDWNSGNTIYF.

The V gene is TRBV29-1, the J gene TRBJ2-5; 7 bases align to TRBD1. J was trimmed by 1 base and V by 6 bases; bases with no gene match: 2. CDR3 length equals 12 residues. Germline CDR1 reads SQVTM; CDR2 reads ANQGSEA. Here the CDR3 reads CSVGTAQETQYF. The CDR3 DNA follows: TGCAGCGTAGGGACAGCCCAAGAGACCCAGTACTTC.

This clone occurred once. The chain is built from TRBV5-8 and TRBJ2-1, with 11 bases aligning to TRBD2. The CDR3 sequence is 15 residues long. J lost 9 bases, V lost 2 bases, and 7 bases had no gene match. Germline CDR1 SGHTS, CDR2 YDEGEE. In DNA, the CDR3 is TGTGCCAGCAGCTTACTAGCGGGGGTCAAGGGTGAGCAGTTCTTC. This gives the protein CASSLLAGVKGEQFF.

The rearrangement uses TRBV7-8 and TRBJ2-1, with 15 bases aligning to TRBD2. CDR1 is SGHVS, CDR2 FQNEAQ, per germline. V lost 5 bases and J lost 10; bases outside the gene matches: 6. There are 15 residues in the CDR3. CDR3: CASSPGLAGGEEQFF. DNA for the CDR3: TGTGCCAGCAGCCCGGGACTAGCGGGAGGTGAGGAGCAGTTCTTC.

This chain uses TRBV5-1 with TRBJ1-2; 9 positions agree with TRBD1. The trim removed 5 bases at V and 0 bases at J, leaving 5 bases unmatched. The CDR3 is 15 residues long. Germline V gene sequence: CDR1 SGHRS, CDR2 YFSETQ. CDR3 in amino acids: CASSSGTGPNYGYTF. CDR3 nucleotide sequence: TGCGCCAGCAGTTCCGGGACAGGGCCTAACTATGGCTACACCTTC.

CDR3 nucleotide sequence: TGCGCCAGCAGCTTGGTCGCTAGCGGGAGTAATGAGCAGTTCTTC. Translated: CASSLVASGSNEQFF. The rearrangement links TRBV5-1 to TRBJ2-1; 10 bases align to TRBD2. The CDR3 runs 15 residues. Germline V gives CDR1 SGHRS, CDR2 YFSETQ. Germline trimming cut 0 bases from V and 7 bases from J; bases unmatched to any gene: 4.

This rearrangement joins TRBV2 to TRBJ2-5; 13 bases line up with TRBD2. Germline V CDR1 and CDR2: SNHLY, FYNNEI. Trimming at V came to 7 bases and at J to 5 bases, leaving 7 bases not matched to a gene. The CDR3 runs 15 residues. The CDR3 sequence is CASIRLAGGLETQYF. The CDR3 DNA reads as TGTGCCAGCATCCGACTAGCGGGGGGCCTGGAGACCCAGTACTTC.

The chain uses TRBV6-5 and TRBJ2-2, with TRBD2 matching 8 bases. The CDR3 length is 15 residues. Unmatched junction bases numbered 8, after V lost 6 bases and J lost 5 bases. The V gene's germline CDR1 is MNHEY and CDR2 SVGAGI. Here the CDR3 reads CASRTSGVETGELFF. CDR3 nucleotides: TGTGCCAGCAGAACTAGCGGAGTAGAGACCGGGGAGCTGTTTTTT.

The rearrangement uses TRBV4-3 and TRBJ2-7; 8 bases line up with TRBD2. This CDR3 region has 15 residues. V shed 0 bases and J 6 bases; nucleotides not matched to a gene: 7. Looked up from germline, CDR1 is LGHNA and CDR2 is YSLEER. In nucleotides, the CDR3 is TGCGCCAGCAGCCAAGATTTGGGACTAGTTGGCGAGCAGTACTTC. This sequence encodes CASSQDLGLVGEQYF.

Many counts were recorded for this clone. The chain has TRBV7-6 and TRBJ2-5; 8 nucleotides match TRBD2. After removal of 6 bases from V and 9 bases from J, the junction contained 9 bases not matched to a gene. The length of the CDR3 is 13 residues. CDR1 is SGHVS and CDR2 is FNYEAQ in the germline V gene. As DNA, the CDR3 is TGTGCCAGCAGGGATACGGGGGGGCCCTCCCAGTACTTC. Encoded protein: CASRDTGGPSQYF.

The chain combines TRBV7-2 with TRBJ1-2; no reliable D call. Per the germline V gene, CDR1 is SGHTA and CDR2 is FQGNSA. The CDR3 consists of 15 residues. Trimming cost V 5 bases and J 8 bases, with 21 bases left between them. The CDR3 region is CASSPKSGINRGYTF. In DNA form, the CDR3 reads TGTGCCAGCAGCCCAAAAAGCGGGATAAATCGGGGCTACACCTTC.

The rearrangement uses TRBV2 and TRBJ1-2; the D is unclear. V was shortened by 4 bases and J by 0 bases, with 12 bases between the two germline ends. Germline V gene sequence: CDR1 SNHLY, CDR2 FYNNEI. This CDR3 region has 15 residues. CDR3 amino acids: CASSGETPANYGYTF. CDR3 in DNA: TGTGCCAGCAGTGGAGAGACACCTGCTAACTATGGCTACACCTTC.

The gene calls are TRBV30 and TRBJ2-7; D perhaps matches TRBD1 (5 bases). CDR3 length: 13 amino acids. V lost 1 base and J lost 2, with 9 bases in between. Looked up from germline, CDR1 is GTSNPN and CDR2 is SVGIG (reference sequence). The CDR3 sequence: CAWSDEGAYEQYF. The CDR3 DNA reads as TGTGCCTGGAGTGACGAAGGGGCCTACGAGCAGTACTTC.

This clone was detected only once. V and J are TRBV5-3 and TRBJ2-7; TRBD1 aligns across 9 bases. TRBV5-3 is an ORF; its function is uncertain. The V segment lost 9 bases and the J segment 6 bases; nucleotides outside the gene matches: 7. CDR3 size: 12 residues. The CDR3 DNA sequence: TGTGCCATCGGACAGGGGTTGTTCGAGCAGTACTTC. Translation: CAIGQGLFEQYF.

V and J are TRBV30 and TRBJ2-5, with unresolved D. V lost 1 base and J lost 5, with 17 bases in between. Germline V gene data show CDR1 as GTSNPN and CDR2 as SVGIG (reference sequence). The length of the CDR3 is 15 residues. CDR3: CAWSGIPPPRETQYF. CDR3 nucleotide sequence: TGTGCCTGGAGTGGAATCCCTCCCCCTCGGGAGACCCAGTACTTC.

The chain is built from TRBV7-9 and TRBJ2-7; D might be TRBD2 (5 bases). CDR1 and CDR2 (germline): SEHNR, FQNEAQ (reference sequence). Trimming pared 5 bases from V and 2 bases from J, leaving 13 bases between. The CDR3 runs to 14 residues. Written as DNA, the CDR3 is TGTGCCAGCAGCCTCCTCGGGGTCCCCTACGAGCAGTACTTC. Translating it yields CASSLLGVPYEQYF.